What follows are 9 T cell receptor beta chains derived from one specimen sequenced in a study of technical replicates of blood from a few donors. Data came from immunoSEQ multiplex PCR; TCRdb stores just in-frame clones and leaves some out. The table includes fewer than 85,000 clones, approximately 90% detected once. Sample: PBMCs. The receptors were gathered from a human donor in good health. Some clones in this sample may be carry-over from other donors' samples.

The chain couples TRBV13 to TRBJ1-6, with TRBD1 matching 9 bases. This CDR3 has 14 amino acids. Unmatched junction bases numbered 7, after V lost 5 bases and J lost 11 bases. Germline V gene sequence: CDR1 PRHDT, CDR2 FYEKMQ (reference sequence). CDR3 sequence reads: CASSSSGTGTPLHF. The CDR3 region has the DNA TGTGCCAGCAGCAGCTCCGGGACAGGGACACCCCTCCACTTT.

The chain employs TRBV5-1 and TRBJ2-7; 16 positions agree with TRBD2. Germline-derived CDR1 and CDR2 are SGHRS and YFSETQ. The CDR3 covers 16 residues. V lost 3 bases and J lost 7; bases outside the gene matches: 7. CDR3 bases: TGCGCCAGCAGCTGGGGGACTAGCGGGAGGGCCGGGGAGCAGTACTTC. Translated, it gives CASSWGTSGRAGEQYF.

This chain links TRBV7-2 with TRBJ1-3; D gene unclear. Germline lookup yields CDR1 SGHTA and CDR2 FQGNSA. The CDR3 contains 15 residues. The V and J ends lost 1 base and 0 bases respectively, with 7 bases between them. The CDR3 DNA follows: TGTGCCAGCAGCTTAGGCGGATACTCTGGAAACACCATATATTTT. This translates into CASSLGGYSGNTIYF. Looking up the rest from reference TRBV7-2 and TRBJ1-3 gives the full variable domain: GAGVSQSPSNKVTEKGKDVELRCDPISGHTALYWYRQSLGQGLEFLIYFQGNSAPDKSGLPSDRFSAERTGGSVSTLTIQRTQQEDSAVYLCASSLGGYSGNTIYFGEGSWLTVV.

This sequence joins TRBV30 and TRBJ2-1; 9 positions match TRBD2. The trim removed 1 base at V and 5 bases at J, leaving 6 bases unmatched. The CDR3 contains 15 residues. Germline-derived CDR1 and CDR2 are GTSNPN and SVGIG (reference sequence). As DNA, the CDR3 is TGTGCCTGGAGTGGGGGTCTAGCGGGAAACAATGAGCAGTTCTTC. Its translation: CAWSGGLAGNNEQFF.

DNA for the CDR3: TGCAGCGTTGAAGAAAGGGGTCTAGCGGGGGCCCAACTGTTCTTC. Residues: CSVEERGLAGAQLFF. The chain couples TRBV29-1 to TRBJ2-1, with 10 positions matching TRBD2. The CDR3 has 15 amino acids. CDR1 is SQVTM, CDR2 ANQGSEA, per germline. The V segment lost 0 bases and the J segment 15 bases; nucleotides outside the gene matches: 14.

The gene calls are TRBV9 and TRBJ2-7; TRBD2 matches at 13 bases. V was clipped by 3 bases and J by 2 bases; unmatched bases: 5. Germline CDR1 reads SGDLS; CDR2 reads YYNGEE. The CDR3 is 16 amino acids. The CDR3 region has the DNA TGTGCCAGCAGCGGGGGGACTAGCGGGGCTGCCTACGAGCAGTACTTC. It translates to CASSGGTSGAAYEQYF. The complete variable domain, with remaining parts taken from reference TRBV9 and TRBJ2-7, reads DSGVTQTPKHLITATGQRVTLRCSPRSGDLSVYWYQQSLDQGLQFLIQYYNGEERAKGNILERFSAQQFPDLHSELNLSSLELGDSALYFCASSGGTSGAAYEQYFGPGTRLTVT.

This sequence joins TRBV6-6 and TRBJ2-2; 10 positions agree with TRBD2. The V gene's germline CDR1 is MNHNY and CDR2 SVGAGI (reference sequence). Trimming at V came to 6 bases and at J to 3 bases, leaving 4 bases not matched to a gene. The CDR3 extends over 15 amino acids. CDR3 sequence: CASRPTSGDTGELFF. CDR3 coding DNA: TGTGCCAGCAGACCAACTAGCGGGGACACCGGGGAGCTGTTTTTT.

This chain uses TRBV30 with TRBJ2-7; 8 nucleotides match TRBD1. Germline assignment: CDR1 GTSNPN and CDR2 SVGIG (reference sequence). The CDR3 extends over 13 amino acids. V lost 5 bases to trimming and J lost 10 bases; unmatched junction nucleotides: 13. This CDR3 reads CAWAFGTGSQQYF. Here the CDR3 DNA reads TGTGCCTGGGCTTTCGGGACAGGTAGTCAACAGTACTTC.

This clone was observed once. The chain recombines TRBV7-3 with TRBJ2-3; TRBD2 is a possible D gene (5 bases). Germline assignment: CDR1 SGHTA and CDR2 FQGTGA. CDR3 size: 13 residues. V lost 6 bases to trimming and J lost 0 bases, with 7 bases between them. The CDR3 reads CASSPGSTDTQYF. The CDR3 DNA follows: TGTGCCAGCAGTCCGGGGAGCACAGATACGCAGTATTTT.